This TCR beta chain was recorded in a study of blood T cell repertoires in COVID-19. Study-wide context: Acute and convalescent COVID-19 samples came from the United States, Italy and Spain.

The authors' processing: It was from reference gene primer amplification that nucleated cell counts were estimated. The repertoire was sequenced with immunoSEQ multiplex PCR; TCRdb's copy has only in-frame clones and lacks some. The V and J calls and clone size come from that table; D and trimming were worked out from the DNA. The table has tens of thousands of clones, 60% to 85% seen once. The count of this clone is one. The TCR was taken from a human donor in a cohort sampled during active COVID-19. Input material: peripheral blood.

For the CDR3, the DNA is TGTGCCAGCTCACTAGAGCGGGACTCTGAGCAGTTCTTC. Protein product: CASSLERDSEQFF. The rearrangement uses TRBV18 and TRBJ2-1; 7 bases are shared with TRBD2. CDR3 size: 13 residues. The V gene end was trimmed by 4 bases and the J gene end by 9 bases; junction bases not matched to a gene: 6. From germline, CDR1 is KGHSH and CDR2 LQKENI.